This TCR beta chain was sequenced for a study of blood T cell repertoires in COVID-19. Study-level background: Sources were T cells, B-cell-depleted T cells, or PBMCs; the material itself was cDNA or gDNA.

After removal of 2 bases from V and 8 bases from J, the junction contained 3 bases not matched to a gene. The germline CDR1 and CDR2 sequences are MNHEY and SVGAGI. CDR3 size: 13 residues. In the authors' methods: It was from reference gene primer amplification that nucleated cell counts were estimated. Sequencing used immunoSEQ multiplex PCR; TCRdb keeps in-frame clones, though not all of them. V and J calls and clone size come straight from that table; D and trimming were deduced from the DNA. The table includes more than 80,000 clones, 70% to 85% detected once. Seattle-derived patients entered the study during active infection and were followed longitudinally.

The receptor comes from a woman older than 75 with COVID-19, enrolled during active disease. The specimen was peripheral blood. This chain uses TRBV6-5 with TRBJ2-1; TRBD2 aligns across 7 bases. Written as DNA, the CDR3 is TGTGCCAGCAGTTACGTAGCGGGCGATGAGCAGTTCTTC. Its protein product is CASSYVAGDEQFF.